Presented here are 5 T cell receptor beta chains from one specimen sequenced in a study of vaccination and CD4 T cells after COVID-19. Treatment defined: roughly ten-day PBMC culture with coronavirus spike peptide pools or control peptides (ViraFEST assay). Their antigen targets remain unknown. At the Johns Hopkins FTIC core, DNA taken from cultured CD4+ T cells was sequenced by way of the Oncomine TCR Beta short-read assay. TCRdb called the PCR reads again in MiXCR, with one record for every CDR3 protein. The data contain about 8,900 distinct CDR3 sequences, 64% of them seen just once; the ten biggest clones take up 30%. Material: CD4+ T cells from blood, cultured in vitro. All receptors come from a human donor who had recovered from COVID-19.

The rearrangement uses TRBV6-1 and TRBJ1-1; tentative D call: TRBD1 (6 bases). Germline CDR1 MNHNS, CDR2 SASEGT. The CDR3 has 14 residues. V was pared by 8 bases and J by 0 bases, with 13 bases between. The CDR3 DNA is TGTGCCAGCGCCTACAGGGAGATGAACACTGAAGCTTTCTTT. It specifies CASAYREMNTEAFF.

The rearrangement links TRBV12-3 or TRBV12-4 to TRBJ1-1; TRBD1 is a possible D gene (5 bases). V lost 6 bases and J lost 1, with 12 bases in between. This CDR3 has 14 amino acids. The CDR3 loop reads CASRLSGGNTEAFF. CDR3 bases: TGTGCCAGCAGGCTATCGGGGGGGAACACTGAAGCTTTCTTT.

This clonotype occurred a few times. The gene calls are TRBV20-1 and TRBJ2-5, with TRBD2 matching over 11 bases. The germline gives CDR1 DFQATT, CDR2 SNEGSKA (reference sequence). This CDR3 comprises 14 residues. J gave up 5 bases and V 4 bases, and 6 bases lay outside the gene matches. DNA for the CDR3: TGCAGTGCTACCCTAGCGGGGGGCGGCGAGACCCAGTACTTC. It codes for CSATLAGGGETQYF.

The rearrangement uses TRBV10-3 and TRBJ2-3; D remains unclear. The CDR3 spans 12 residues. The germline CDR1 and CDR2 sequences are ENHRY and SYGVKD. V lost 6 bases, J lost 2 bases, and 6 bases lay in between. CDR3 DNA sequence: TGTGCCATCAGAACAGCCACAGATACGCAGTATTTT. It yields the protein CAIRTATDTQYF.

DNA of the CDR3: TGCAGTGCTAGAAATGGACCCTGGGATGAAAAACTGTTTTTT. Its protein is CSARNGPWDEKLFF. The V call is TRBV20-1, the J call TRBJ1-4, with no clear D. The germline CDR1 and CDR2 sequences are DFQATT and SNEGSKA (reference sequence). Trimming removed 2 bases from V and 6 bases from J, with 13 bases in between. The CDR3 is made up of 14 amino acids.